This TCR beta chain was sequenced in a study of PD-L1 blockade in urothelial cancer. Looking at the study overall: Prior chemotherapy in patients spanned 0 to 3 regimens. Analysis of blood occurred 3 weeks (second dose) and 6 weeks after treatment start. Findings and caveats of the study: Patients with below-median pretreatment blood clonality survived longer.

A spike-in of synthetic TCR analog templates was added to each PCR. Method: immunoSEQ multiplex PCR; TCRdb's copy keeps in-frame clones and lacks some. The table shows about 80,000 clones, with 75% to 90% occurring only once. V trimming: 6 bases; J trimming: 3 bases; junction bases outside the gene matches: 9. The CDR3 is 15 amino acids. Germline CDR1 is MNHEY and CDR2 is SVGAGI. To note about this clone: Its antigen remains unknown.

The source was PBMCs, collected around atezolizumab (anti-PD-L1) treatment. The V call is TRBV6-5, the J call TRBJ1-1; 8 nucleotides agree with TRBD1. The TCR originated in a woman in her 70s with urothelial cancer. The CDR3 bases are TGTGCCAGCAGGCGTTTATTGACAGGGGACACTGAAGCTTTCTTT. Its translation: CASRRLLTGDTEAFF.